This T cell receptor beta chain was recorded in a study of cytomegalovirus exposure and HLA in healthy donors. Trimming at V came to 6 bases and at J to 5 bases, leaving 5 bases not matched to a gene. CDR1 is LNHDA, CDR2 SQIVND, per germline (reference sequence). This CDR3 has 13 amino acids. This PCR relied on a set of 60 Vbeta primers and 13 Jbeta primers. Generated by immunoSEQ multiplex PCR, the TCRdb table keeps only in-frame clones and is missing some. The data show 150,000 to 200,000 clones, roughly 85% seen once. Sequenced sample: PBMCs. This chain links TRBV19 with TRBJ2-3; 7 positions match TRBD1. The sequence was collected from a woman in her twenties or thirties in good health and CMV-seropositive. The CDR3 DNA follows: TGTGCCAGTAGCGGACAGGTACGAGATACGCAGTATTTT. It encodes CASSGQVRDTQYF.